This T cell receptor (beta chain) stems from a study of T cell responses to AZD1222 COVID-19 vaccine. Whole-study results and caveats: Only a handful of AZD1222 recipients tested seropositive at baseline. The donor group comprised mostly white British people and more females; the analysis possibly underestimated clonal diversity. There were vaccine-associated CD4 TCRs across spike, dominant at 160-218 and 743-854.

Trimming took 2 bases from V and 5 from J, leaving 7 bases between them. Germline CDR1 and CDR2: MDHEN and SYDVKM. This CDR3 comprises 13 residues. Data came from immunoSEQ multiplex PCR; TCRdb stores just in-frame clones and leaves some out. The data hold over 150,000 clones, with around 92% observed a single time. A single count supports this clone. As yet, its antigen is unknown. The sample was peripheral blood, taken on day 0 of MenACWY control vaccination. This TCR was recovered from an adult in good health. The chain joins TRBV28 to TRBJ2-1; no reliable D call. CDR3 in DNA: TGTGCCAGCAGTTTAGGAAGGGACAATGAGCAGTTCTTC. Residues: CASSLGRDNEQFF.